Reported below is one T cell receptor (beta chain). Its cognate antigen is unknown. A minimum of 6.5 million PBMCs was isolated per sample. This sample was taken from a study of blood T cells in healthy people across ages. Study-wide results and limits: In these data, TCR beta diversity tracked strongly with naive T cell percentage. More naive CD4+ cells and higher diversity were found in long-lived than in aged donors.

This CDR3 is 13 amino acids long. The V gene end was trimmed by 8 bases and the J gene end by 5 bases; junction bases not matched to a gene: 3. Germline V gives CDR1 MDHEN, CDR2 SYDVKM. Primers used in a second PCR of roughly 7 to 11 cycles were a sample-barcoded 5' primer and a J-beta primer mix. Every cDNA was tagged by a template-switch adaptor with 12 random nucleotides. One entry per CDR3 protein, called by TCRdb with MiXCR from the 5' RACE reads. The sample includes roughly 1.9 million distinct CDR3 sequences, approximately 39% seen only once; the top ten take under 30%. The sequence was collected from a human donor in good health. Material: blood. The chain is built from TRBV28 and TRBJ2-5; TRBD2 matches at 12 bases. CDR3 residues: CASGLAGWETQYF. The CDR3 DNA reads as TGTGCCAGCGGACTAGCGGGGTGGGAGACCCAGTACTTC.